A selection of T cell receptor beta chains follows, all from one sample in a study of blood T cell repertoires in COVID-19. TCRdb keeps only in-frame clones here, not all; method: immunoSEQ multiplex PCR. The sample lists about 69,000 clones; roughly 86% were seen once. Sequenced: peripheral blood. The source of these receptors is a man aged 35 to 55 with COVID-19, enrolled during active disease. The CDR3 runs from the conserved cysteine through the conserved F or W. The D gene is left open where the match is weak. Size is stated for part of the rows, as once, few or many counts, or as a class when the clone is expanded.

>TRBV28|once|TRBD1|TRBJ2-3
CASSSGQGTGDTQYF
TGTGCCAGCAGTTCGGGACAGGGAACGGGGGATACGCAGTATTTT
>TRBV24-1|.|TRBD1|TRBJ1-4
CATSDIRTGLNEKLFF
TGTGCCACCAGTGATATCCGGACAGGGCTTAATGAAAAACTGTTTTTT
>TRBV24-1|.|.|TRBJ1-2
CATSELRGWEGYTF
TGTGCCACCAGTGAGCTACGAGGGTGGGAAGGCTACACCTTC
>TRBV10-3|.|TRBD1|TRBJ1-1
CAISESGQGNTEAFF
TGTGCCATCAGTGAGTCCGGACAGGGGAACACTGAAGCTTTCTTT
>TRBV4-1|once|TRBD1|TRBJ2-1
CASSFGGPGTGGGRQFF
TGCGCCAGCAGCTTTGGAGGCCCCGGGACAGGGGGGGGACGACAGTTCTTC
>TRBV30|.|.|TRBJ2-7
CAGGALIAYEQYF
TGTGCCGGGGGAGCCTTGATAGCCTACGAGCAGTACTTC
>TRBV5-1|.|TRBD1|TRBJ2-7
CASSLVGTGPYEQYF
TGCGCCAGCAGCTTGGTTGGGACAGGGCCCTACGAGCAGTACTTC
>TRBV5-4|.|TRBD1|TRBJ2-2
CASSLTGQGGTGELFF
TGTGCCAGCAGCTTGACTGGACAGGGGGGAACCGGGGAGCTGTTTTTT
>TRBV14|once|.|TRBJ2-2
CASSQVASTNTGELFF
TGTGCCAGCAGCCAAGTTGCCAGTACGAACACCGGGGAGCTGTTTTTT
>TRBV19|.|TRBD1|TRBJ2-1
CASSNTHGQGSSYNEQFF
TGTGCCAGTAGCAATACTCACGGACAGGGAAGCTCCTACAATGAGCAGTTCTTC
>TRBV27|.|TRBD1|TRBJ1-6
CASSFRTGGNSPLHF
TGTGCCAGCAGTTTCCGGACAGGGGGTAATTCACCCCTCCACTTT
>TRBV5-4|.|TRBD1|TRBJ2-1
CASSRDRASYNEQFF
TGTGCCAGCAGCCGGGACAGGGCATCCTACAATGAGCAGTTCTTC
>TRBV7-2|.|.|TRBJ2-7
CASGKQGKGYEQYF
TGTGCCAGCGGGAAACAGGGAAAAGGATACGAGCAGTACTTC
>TRBV6-5|once|.|TRBJ2-1
CASRGGPSDNEQFF
TGTGCCAGCAGGGGGGGGCCTTCTGACAATGAGCAGTTCTTC
>TRBV6-4|.|TRBD2|TRBJ2-5
CASSGLAGMVETQYF
TGTGCCAGCAGTGGACTAGCGGGGATGGTGGAGACCCAGTACTTC
>TRBV19|.|TRBD2|TRBJ2-3
CASNRLAGGSDTQYF
TGTGCCAGTAACAGACTAGCGGGGGGTTCAGATACGCAGTATTTT
>TRBV5-6|.|.|TRBJ2-2
CASSLVSSTGELFF
TGTGCCAGCAGCTTGGTTAGTAGCACCGGGGAGCTGTTTTTT
>TRBV7-8|.|TRBD1|TRBJ1-2
CASSSGGTGIYGYTF
TGTGCCAGCAGCTCGGGGGGGACAGGGATCTATGGCTACACCTTC
>TRBV30|.|.|TRBJ1-6
CAWSVGGSYNSPLHF
TGTGCCTGGAGTGTCGGGGGGTCCTATAATTCACCCCTCCACTTT
>TRBV5-4|.|TRBD1|TRBJ1-4
CASSRTGEGEKLFF
TGTGCCAGCAGTCGGACAGGGGAAGGTGAAAAACTGTTTTTT
>TRBV2|.|.|TRBJ2-5
CASRGIQGRETQYF
TGTGCCAGCAGGGGAATACAGGGACGTGAGACCCAGTACTTC
>TRBV4-1|.|.|TRBJ1-6
CASSPDQGSASPLHF
TGCGCCAGCAGCCCAGACCAGGGATCCGCTTCACCCCTCCACTTT
>TRBV7-9|once|TRBD2|TRBJ2-2
CASSEGLAGTGELFF
TGTGCCAGCAGCGAGGGACTAGCGGGGACCGGGGAGCTGTTTTTT
>TRBV10-2|.|TRBD1|TRBJ1-2
CASSRDRDDGYTF
TGCGCCAGCAGCCGGGACAGGGATGATGGCTACACCTTC
>TRBV11-2|.|.|TRBJ1-3
CASSLPKDFLSGNTIYF
TGTGCCAGCAGCTTACCCAAGGACTTCCTCTCTGGAAACACCATATATTTT
>TRBV4-2|.|TRBD2|TRBJ2-3
CATASGGADRDTQYF
TGTGCCACCGCTAGCGGGGGGGCAGATCGAGATACGCAGTATTTT
>TRBV27|.|.|TRBJ1-4
CASSLSWQGGEKLFF
TGTGCCAGCAGTTTATCGTGGCAGGGCGGTGAAAAACTGTTTTTT
>TRBV27|once|TRBD1|TRBJ2-3
CASCRQGTSTDTQYF
TGTGCCAGCTGCCGACAGGGTACAAGCACAGATACGCAGTATTTT
>TRBV30|.|.|TRBJ1-5
CAWSVGVYQPQHF
TGTGCCTGGAGTGTGGGAGTGTATCAGCCCCAGCATTTT
>TRBV13|.|TRBD2|TRBJ2-2
CASSSVGGVKHTGELFF
TGTGCCAGCAGCTCTGTTGGGGGGGTGAAACACACCGGGGAGCTGTTTTTT
>TRBV7-9|.|TRBD1|TRBJ1-3
CASSPSQGAFGNTIYF
TGTGCCAGCAGCCCCTCTCAGGGGGCGTTTGGAAACACCATATATTTT
>TRBV30|.|.|TRBJ2-1
CAWTAYNEQFF
TGTGCCTGGACTGCCTACAATGAGCAGTTCTTC
>TRBV30|.|TRBD1|TRBJ1-5
CAWRAGGQPQHF
TGTGCCTGGAGAGCAGGGGGGCAGCCCCAGCATTTT
>TRBV10-3|.|.|TRBJ1-3
CAISSGDSGNTIYF
TGTGCCATCAGTTCCGGGGACTCTGGAAACACCATATATTTT
>TRBV5-5|once|TRBD2|TRBJ2-3
CASSWAFGGAFPDTQYF
TGTGCCAGCAGCTGGGCCTTCGGGGGGGCGTTCCCAGATACGCAGTATTTT
>TRBV19|.|.|TRBJ2-1
CASSKSPGNNEQFF
TGTGCCAGTAGTAAGTCTCCGGGGAACAATGAGCAGTTCTTC
>TRBV7-6|few|.|TRBJ2-7
CASSLGGRGTAYEQYF
TGTGCCAGCAGCTTAGGGGGTCGGGGGACAGCCTACGAGCAGTACTTC
>TRBV6-2/TRBV6-3|once|TRBD2|TRBJ2-3
CASSYSPSGDFGTDTQYF
TGTGCCAGCAGTTACTCGCCTAGCGGGGACTTTGGCACAGATACGCAGTATTTT
>TRBV6-2/TRBV6-3|once|.|TRBJ2-5
CASSSRDQETQYF
TGTGCCAGCAGTTCCAGGGACCAAGAGACCCAGTACTTC
>TRBV5-4|.|.|TRBJ2-5
CASSPSLGETQYF
TGTGCCAGCAGCCCCTCGCTCGGGGAGACCCAGTACTTC
>TRBV7-9|few|.|TRBJ1-1
CASSPGRIYTEAFF
TGTGCCAGCAGCCCGGGAAGAATCTACACTGAAGCTTTCTTT
>TRBV30|.|TRBD1|TRBJ1-1
CAWSRTGLNTEAFF
TGTGCCTGGAGTAGGACAGGGCTGAACACTGAAGCTTTCTTT
>TRBV6-5|.|.|TRBJ2-7
CASSYSSPRSSYEQYF
TGTGCCAGCAGTTACTCGAGTCCCCGCTCCTCCTACGAGCAGTACTTC
>TRBV6-2/TRBV6-3|.|.|TRBJ1-5
CASSLPGQPQHF
TGTGCCAGCAGTTTACCCGGTCAGCCCCAGCATTTT
>TRBV7-4|.|TRBD1|TRBJ2-7
CASSLDRQGTVYEQYF
TGTGCCAGCAGCTTAGATAGACAGGGAACCGTCTACGAGCAGTACTTC
>TRBV5-1|once|.|TRBJ2-2
CASSLYAITGELFF
TGCGCCAGCAGCTTGTACGCTATTACCGGGGAGCTGTTTTTT
>TRBV5-4|.|.|TRBJ2-7
CASSYRDSYEQYF
TGTGCCAGCAGCTACAGGGATTCCTACGAGCAGTACTTC
>TRBV13|.|.|TRBJ1-1
CASSPGQNPYTEAFF
TGTGCCAGCAGCCCCGGACAGAATCCTTACACTGAAGCTTTCTTT
>TRBV5-1|.|.|TRBJ1-5
CASSLAPGANQPQHF
TGCGCCAGCAGCTTGGCCCCAGGGGCCAATCAGCCCCAGCATTTT
>TRBV11-2|once|TRBD2|TRBJ2-1
CASSFSGGTDEQFF
TGTGCCAGCAGCTTTAGCGGGGGTACGGATGAGCAGTTCTTC
>TRBV10-2|few|TRBD2|TRBJ2-5
CASSDRSGGEGETQYF
TGCGCCAGCAGTGATAGGAGCGGGGGGGAGGGAGAGACCCAGTACTTC
>TRBV4-1|.|.|TRBJ2-6
CASSQDLTGANVLTF
TGCGCCAGCAGCCAAGACCTAACCGGGGCCAACGTCCTGACTTTC
>TRBV3-1/TRBV3-2|.|.|TRBJ1-4
CASSQGGGNEKLFF
TGTGCCAGCAGCCAAGGAGGGGGTAATGAAAAACTGTTTTTT
>TRBV5-6|.|.|TRBJ2-7
CASSLVSGEQYF
TGTGCCAGCAGCTTGGTTAGCGGAGAGCAGTACTTC
>TRBV6-1|.|TRBD2|TRBJ2-4
CASSETGGADIQYF
TGTGCCAGCAGTGAAACCGGGGGGGCGGACATTCAGTACTTC